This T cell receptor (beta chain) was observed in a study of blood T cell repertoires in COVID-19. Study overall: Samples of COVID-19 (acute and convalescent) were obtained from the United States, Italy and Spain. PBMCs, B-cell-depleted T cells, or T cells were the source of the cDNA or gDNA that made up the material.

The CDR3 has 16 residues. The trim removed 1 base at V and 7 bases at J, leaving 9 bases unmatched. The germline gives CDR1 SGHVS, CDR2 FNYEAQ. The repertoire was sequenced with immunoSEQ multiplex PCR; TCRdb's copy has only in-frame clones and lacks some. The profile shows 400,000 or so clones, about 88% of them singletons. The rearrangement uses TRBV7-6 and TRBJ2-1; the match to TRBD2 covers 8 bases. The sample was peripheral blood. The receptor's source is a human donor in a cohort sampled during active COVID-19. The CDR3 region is CASSLEVAGSWNEQFF. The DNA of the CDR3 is TGTGCCAGCAGCTTAGAAGTAGCGGGGAGTTGGAATGAGCAGTTCTTC.